The TCR beta chain described here comes from a study of shared clonotypes between healthy human individuals (dated by TCRdb to 2020 to 2021). In the study overall: The cohort included three men and a couple of women between 18 and 49 years of age. For each donor, CD4 naive and CD4 memory were each given three plates, CD8 naive was given two plates, and CD8 memory was given one plate. Blood TCR repertoires of about 5 healthy adults were deeply sequenced to estimate repertoire size and the extent of clonotype sharing between individuals. Different laboratories and diverse techniques were used to prepare libraries and sequence TCR repertoires, to increase sequencing depth and limit assay-specific biases. Leukapheresis yielded between about 0.9 and 9 billion PBMCs per donor.

Broader findings and caveats from the paper: Estimated clonotype richness was generally larger for naive than for memory subsets. Higher generation probabilities were observed for clonotypes shared by all four sorted-subset donors than for non-shared clonotypes. About 5% of naive CD4, 3% to 4% of naive CD8, approximately 2% of memory CD4, and 0.4% of memory CD8 clonotypes were shared across several donors. The small number of donors limited the genetic and exposure-history diversity represented. Pairwise subsampling led to the expectation that sequencing depth would affect the degree of clonotype sharing among donors. Only blood was sampled, and tissue TCR repertoires likely differ from those in blood. Even with the large sequencing depth, rarefaction of the sorted-subset datasets indicated that sequencing was incomplete.

To note about this clone: What antigen it recognizes has not been identified. Base-call qualities are not available, and no considerably larger clone is one nucleotide away.

CD8 naive samples consisted of CD45RO-negative cells that were positively selected for CCR7, yielding a CD45RA+CCR7+ population without TemRA cells. The donors were healthy, HIV-negative adults with no recently reported acute infections or vaccinations. Every donor was a Caucasian adult living in Nashville, Tennessee, USA. After blood collection by leukapheresis, PBMCs were isolated using Ficoll-Histopaque density gradient centrifugation and then cryopreserved in the vapor phase of liquid nitrogen. Analytical flow cytometry was used to check the purity and quantity of each magnetically sorted T cell population. From each sorted fraction, genomic DNA was isolated and quantified by UV absorbance on a Nanodrop 2000c. Using the deep immunoSEQ assay, TCR CDR3 regions were amplified from genomic DNA by multiplex PCR. For each cell subset, the extracted genomic DNA was distributed evenly across all wells of several immunoSEQ 96-well plates, and each plate served as one replicate. Each replicate PCR for sorted subsets received roughly 200 ng genomic DNA, equal to roughly 29,000 T cell genomes. Purified libraries were measured with a Qubit 3.0 fluorometer, size-checked on a Bioanalyzer 2100, and measured again with the KAPA Library Quantification kit. Every immunoSEQ 96-well plate was sequenced on a separate single-read 150-cycle Illumina NextSeq 550 flow cell. Per the source publication's procedure: Because the immunoSEQ output included only junctional sequences and no quality scores, the filtering could not be the same as the filtering used for full-length reads. To assign V/J genes and CDR3, sequences were annotated against IMGT germline references using PyIR, a Python wrapper for IgBLAST v1.9. Any read was removed if the V/J assignment was weak (E-value above 1e-6), the CDR3 was missing, or the read contained stop codons, out-of-frame junctions, or ambiguous translated residues. V3J clonotypes were defined as sequences sharing the same inferred V gene, J gene, and CDR3 amino acid sequence. The percentage overlap between two repertoires was calculated by dividing the number of shared unique clonotypes by the size of the smaller repertoire. Three approaches were used to assess repertoire richness: RTK rarefaction, the Chao1 estimator, and Recon v2.1 estimates of unobserved clonotypes. Generation probabilities for all TCRbeta clonotypes obtained by the gDNA method from several donors were computed using OLGA. TCRdb obtained this table from immuneACCESS and retained in-frame rearrangements with V and J assigned. These tables miss some clones; where compared with another copy, unresolved V genes account for less than half of the shortfall, and the remainder is unexplained. That table furnishes V, J and clone size, whereas the DNA furnished D and trimming. In all, the sample holds approximately 2,000,000 clones, and over 85% of those were seen once. The top ten constitute more than 1.5% of the sample.

V is shortened by 6 bases, J by 1 base, and the region joining them spans 13 bases. The CDR3, cysteine through phenylalanine, is 14 amino acids long. CDR3 DNA only is kept here, 42 bases in frame from base 1. From a lookup of the germline V gene, CDR1 and CDR2 are SGDLS and YYNGEE. The sequence was obtained from a man aged 18 to 29 in good health. Some clones in this sample may be carry-over from other donors' samples. The chain joins TRBV9 to TRBJ2-5; the D gene is perhaps TRBD2, from 5 matching bases. Sequences were obtained from naive CD8+ T cells from PBMCs. The meaning of the sample's cell subset or site label: CD45RA+CCR7+. The CDR3 region: CASTPWESQETQYF. The DNA sequence is as follows: TGTGCCAGCACCCCCTGGGAGAGCCAAGAGACCCAGTACTTC.